This entry features one TCR beta chain sequence. At the DNA level, this CDR3 is encoded by other sequences in the same sample as well. This sample stems from a study of T cell changes during pregnancy in multiple sclerosis. The table came from immunoSEQ multiplex PCR; TCRdb's copy has only in-frame clones and leaves some out. The sample has 90,000 to 120,000 clones; roughly nine tenths are singletons. CDR3 length: 13 residues. Trimming removed 5 bases from V and 7 bases from J, with 12 bases in between. Looked up from germline, CDR1 is SGDLS and CDR2 is YYNGEE. This TCR came from a female donor with multiple sclerosis, enrolled in a pregnancy study. V and J are TRBV9 and TRBJ2-2, with unresolved D. This specimen was peripheral blood, taken after pregnancy. The CDR3 region is CASSVSVGGELFF. The CDR3 nucleotides are TGTGCCAGCAGTGTAAGTGTCGGCGGGGAGCTGTTTTTT.